A selection of T cell receptor beta chains follows, all from one sample in a study of shared clonotypes between healthy human individuals. This table comes from immunoSEQ multiplex PCR, and its TCRdb copy is limited to in-frame clones, with some not included. This table has 2 million to 2.5 million clones, just over 90% appearing once. The sample comprised naive CD4+ T cells from PBMCs. The receptors here all came from a man aged 18 to 30 in good health. Some clones in this sample may be carry-over from other donors' samples. Both conserved end residues are part of each CDR3.

v_gene | CDR3aa
TRBV9 | CASSVGVSGRYAGELFF
TRBV23-1 | CASSQWGRLAGGYEQYF
TRBV5-1 | CASSGTSLDEQYF
TRBV6-1 | CASSVGVSTIYF
TRBV7-2 | CASSNPTGQWGYTF
TRBV5-1 | CASSLVNSNQPQHF
TRBV5-1 | CASSPPLAAAADTQYF
TRBV2 | CATTRREPSTDTQYF
TRBV30 | CASLGRARSYEQYF
TRBV5-1 | CASSRGLAGGYEQYF
TRBV6-1 | CASIRGDGYTF
TRBV5-6 | CASSGGTPSTDTQYF
TRBV11-3 | CASSPGGGAMLTGELFF
TRBV5-4 | CASSSGTEQETQYF
TRBV2 | CASSRTGSSNYGYTF
TRBV11-2 | CASAGLADNEQFF
TRBV5-1 | CASSSHQGADDYGYTF
TRBV9 | CASSVGHMNTEAFF
TRBV28 | CASSLSGGSEQYF
TRBV7-2 | CASSLRGAMDEQFF
TRBV2 | CASMAERQNIQYF
TRBV5-1 | CASNRNLDLQETQYF
TRBV7-8 | CASSLIPQGQRGYGYTF
TRBV19 | CASTKDNRPYEQYF
TRBV7-2 | CASSLSGTGGREQYF
TRBV11-2 | CASSSRLAVIQETQYF
TRBV19 | CASRQGNTGELFF
TRBV11-2 | CASSPGPGQGGSTEAFF